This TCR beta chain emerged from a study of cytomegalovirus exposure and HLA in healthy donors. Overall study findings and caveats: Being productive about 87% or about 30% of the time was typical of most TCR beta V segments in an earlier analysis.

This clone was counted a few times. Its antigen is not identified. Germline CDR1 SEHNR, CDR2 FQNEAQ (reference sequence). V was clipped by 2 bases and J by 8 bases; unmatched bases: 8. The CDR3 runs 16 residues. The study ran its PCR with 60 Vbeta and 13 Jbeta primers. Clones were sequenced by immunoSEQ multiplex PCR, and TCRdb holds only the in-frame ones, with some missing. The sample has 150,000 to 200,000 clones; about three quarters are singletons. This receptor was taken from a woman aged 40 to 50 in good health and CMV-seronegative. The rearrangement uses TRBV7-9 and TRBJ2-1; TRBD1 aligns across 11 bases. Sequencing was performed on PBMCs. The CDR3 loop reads CASSLQGQGVGHEQFF. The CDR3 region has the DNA TGTGCCAGCAGCTTACAGGGACAGGGGGTTGGCCATGAGCAGTTCTTC.